This TCR beta chain was retrieved from a study of blood T cell repertoires in COVID-19. Turning to the study itself: Samples came from the United States, Italy and Spain, spanning acute and convalescent COVID-19.

Sequencing was performed with immunoSEQ multiplex PCR; in TCRdb, only in-frame clones are kept and a portion is missing. Among 140,000 or so clones listed, 85% to 90% were seen once. The source is a woman between 55 and 75 years old with active COVID-19. The sample consisted of peripheral blood.

The CDR3 DNA follows: TGCGCCAGCAGCCCCGCGTTGACCTACGAGCAGTACTTC. Translation: CASSPALTYEQYF. The chain recombines TRBV5-1 with TRBJ2-7; no firm D call. The CDR3 is 13 residues long. V was cut by 4 bases and J by 2 bases, with 10 bases left in between. Per the germline V gene, CDR1 is SGHRS and CDR2 is YFSETQ.